This T cell receptor (beta chain) is drawn from a study of shared clonotypes between healthy human individuals. Study summary: Three plates were used per donor for CD4 naive, three for CD4 memory, two for CD8 naive and one for CD8 memory.

Germline V gene data show CDR1 as MNHEY and CDR2 as SVGAGI. The germline V and J ends were trimmed by 6 bases and 9 bases, with 15 bases remaining between them. The CDR3 consists of 13 residues. The table lists this clone with a count of one. Once extracted for a subset, genomic DNA was divided evenly among several immunoSEQ plates. Only in-frame clones appear in the TCRdb table, and some are missing; sequencing was by immunoSEQ multiplex PCR. The data contain about 2.4 million clones, 93% of them singletons. Material for sequencing was naive CD4+ T cells from PBMCs. Subset defined: CD45RA+ positively selected. This sequence was found in a man aged 18 to 29 in good health. Some clones in this sample may be carry-over from other donors' samples. This chain joins TRBV6-5 and TRBJ2-1; D is unclear. Written as DNA, the CDR3 is TGTGCCAGCAGCCTGGCCCTAATTGGTGAGCAGTTCTTC. This codes for CASSLALIGEQFF.